These 27 T cell receptor beta chains were sequenced from one sample in a study of T-cell memory formation after mild COVID-19 listed by TCRdb under 2021. Library preparation employed 5' RACE. For sequencing, an Illumina NovaSeq 6000 was employed. Starting from the raw public reads, TCRdb applied fastp trimming at Q25, assembled clones with MiXCR and retained in-frame beta chains. Rows with a matching CDR3 protein are joined into one entry that keeps the most common DNA and genes. The sample table shows about 400,000 distinct CDR3 sequences, and roughly a quarter are seen once. The ten largest clones take up around 14% of the sample. The specimen was PBMCs or a T cell subset sorted from them (not recorded which). These receptors were taken from an adult woman who had mild COVID-19 (a few samples of this study predate the infection). The sample titles of this study are shuffled in the database, so cell type and time point are left out; the donor was told from shared clones.

The V and J genes are TRBV12-3 or TRBV12-4 and TRBJ2-2; 9 nucleotides agree with TRBD2. J gave up 0 bases and V 6 bases, and 11 bases lay outside the gene matches. CDR3 length: 18 residues. The CDR3 loop reads CASSRRGAGGPNTGELFF. CDR3 in DNA: TGTGCCAGCAGCCGCCGGGGGGCGGGAGGGCCGAACACCGGGGAGCTGTTTTTT.

This clonotype occurred a few times. The chain combines TRBV25-1 with TRBJ2-5; TRBD1 or TRBD2 may be the D gene (6 bases each). The CDR3 runs 16 residues. In germline, CDR1 is MGHDK, CDR2 SYGVNS. With 3 bases removed from V and 2 bases from J, the gap between germline ends came to 16 bases. The chain's CDR3 is CASSDRPVGGQETQYF. The CDR3 bases are TGTGCCAGCAGTGATCGTCCCGTAGGGGGGCAAGAGACCCAGTACTTC.

The rearrangement links TRBV5-1 to TRBJ2-7, with D hard to call. The V and J ends lost 0 bases and 2 bases respectively, with 9 bases between them. The germline V gene encodes CDR1 SGHRS and CDR2 YFSETQ. The CDR3 contains 14 residues. CDR3 sequence reads: CASSLDGKPYEQYF. For the CDR3, the DNA is TGCGCCAGCAGCTTGGACGGAAAACCCTACGAGCAGTACTTC. The whole variable domain, remainder taken from reference TRBV5-1 and TRBJ2-7, is KAGVTQTPRYLIKTRGQQVTLSCSPISGHRSVSWYQQTPGQGLQFLFEYFSETQRNKGNFPGRFSGRQFSNSRSEMNVSTLELGDSALYLCASSLDGKPYEQYFGPGTRLTVT.

The rearrangement links TRBV11-1 to TRBJ2-7; weak D call: TRBD1 (5 bases). V lost 6 bases to trimming and J lost 5 bases, with 11 bases between them. The CDR3 has 12 amino acids. Germline V gene data show CDR1 as SGHAT and CDR2 as FQDESV (reference sequence). The CDR3 bases are TGTGCCAGCAGAGCAGGGATCCACGAGCAGTACTTC. Translated, it gives CASRAGIHEQYF.

As regards this clonotype: A much larger clone sits a single nucleotide away, making a read error possible. J is TRBJ2-7 and V is TRBV5-5; D is uncertain. CDR3 length equals 12 residues. The V gene lost 0 bases and the J gene lost 3 bases, with 4 bases spanning the gap. Germline V gives CDR1 SGHKS, CDR2 YYEKEE (reference sequence). CDR3: CASSLVYYEQYF. DNA of the CDR3: TGTGCCAGCAGCTTGGTCTACTACGAGCAGTACTTC.

The V call is TRBV7-9, the J call TRBJ1-6, with TRBD1 as a possible D gene (5 bases). The CDR3 sequence is 14 residues long. Between the trimmed V and J ends, which lost 3 bases and 10 bases, there was a span of 13 bases. The germline CDR1 and CDR2 sequences are SEHNR and FQNEAQ (reference sequence). The CDR3 reads CASSLGEVNSPLHF. The CDR3 nucleotides read TGTGCCAGCAGCTTGGGGGAAGTGAACTCACCCCTCCACTTT.

This clonotype has just a few counts. The chain uses TRBV24-1 and TRBJ1-1, with no clear D. CDR3 size: 13 residues. V was shortened by 3 bases and J by 9 bases, with 13 bases between the two germline ends. Germline V gene data show CDR1 as KGHDR and CDR2 as SFDVKD. The CDR3 DNA follows: TGTGCCACCAGTGATGCCCTGTTGGGGAAAGCTTTCTTT. Residues: CATSDALLGKAFF.

The V and J genes are TRBV6-6 and TRBJ2-3, with 11 nucleotides matching TRBD2. Germline V gene lookup returns CDR1 MNHNY and CDR2 SVGAGI (reference sequence). The length of the CDR3 is 15 residues. Trimming took 4 bases from V and 4 from J; bases not matched to a gene: 4. CDR3 residues: CASSWLAGGADTQYF. The CDR3 DNA reads as TGTGCCAGCAGTTGGCTAGCGGGAGGAGCAGATACGCAGTATTTT.

In its sample, this clonotype was seen a few times. The rearrangement uses TRBV7-2 and TRBJ1-1, with D unclear. The CDR3 contains 14 residues. The germline V gene has CDR1 SGHTA and CDR2 FQGNSA. The ends were cut back, 0 bases at V and 0 bases at J, with 5 bases in the middle. The CDR3 nucleotides are TGTGCCAGCAGCTTAGCGCATATGAACACTGAAGCTTTCTTT. It is translated as CASSLAHMNTEAFF.

In this sample, this clonotype turned up a few times. V usage is TRBV12-3 or TRBV12-4 and J usage is TRBJ2-6; 7 bases match TRBD1. This CDR3 contains 15 residues. V lost 7 bases and J lost 0; bases outside the gene matches: 3. This chain's CDR3 is CASTDRASGANVLTF. CDR3 DNA: TGTGCCAGCACCGACAGGGCCTCTGGGGCCAACGTCCTGACTTTC.

The chain has TRBV4-3 and TRBJ2-7, with 7 bases aligning to TRBD1. J gave up 0 bases and V 0 bases, and 5 bases lay outside the gene matches. The CDR3 sequence is 16 residues long. The germline gives CDR1 LGHNA, CDR2 YSLEER. The CDR3 sequence is CASSQDLGTVSYEQYF. The DNA of the CDR3 is TGCGCCAGCAGCCAAGATCTAGGGACAGTCTCCTACGAGCAGTACTTC.

J is TRBJ2-7 and V is TRBV4-2; 11 bases line up with TRBD2. The trim removed 2 bases at V and 3 bases at J, leaving 3 bases unmatched. Germline loops: CDR1 LGHNA, CDR2 YNFKEQ. There are 15 residues in the CDR3. CDR3 nucleotides: TGTGCCAGCAGCCAAACTAGCGGGGGACACTACGAGCAGTACTTC. Its protein product is CASSQTSGGHYEQYF.

The rearrangement uses TRBV5-1 and TRBJ1-6; D gene unclear. This CDR3 has 15 residues. Per the germline V gene, CDR1 is SGHRS and CDR2 is YFSETQ. The V gene lost 0 bases and the J gene lost 8 bases, with 12 bases spanning the gap. CDR3 coding DNA: TGCGCCAGCAGCTTGGCACAAAGTCAACATTCACCCCTCCACTTT. Amino acids: CASSLAQSQHSPLHF.

The rearrangement uses TRBV14 and TRBJ2-3; 11 bases fit TRBD2. V lost 4 bases and J lost 9; bases outside the gene matches: 18. Germline lookup yields CDR1 SGHDN and CDR2 FVKESK. This CDR3 spans 18 amino acids. In DNA, the CDR3 is TGTGCCAGCAGCCTAACGGAGCTAGCGGGAGGCCGGTTCATGACGCAGTATTTT. Protein: CASSLTELAGGRFMTQYF.

The chain couples TRBV6-2 or TRBV6-3 to TRBJ2-7; a weak D match, TRBD1 (5 bases). In germline, CDR1 is MNHEY, CDR2 SVGEGT. With 8 bases removed from V and 6 bases from J, the gap between germline ends came to 11 bases. There are 11 residues in the CDR3. The DNA for the CDR3 is TGTGCCAGCGCATGGGGCTCCGAGCAGTACGTC. This codes for CASAWGSEQYV.

Only a few counts were recorded for this clonotype. CDR3 amino acids: CASSHPPGLDPLPEQFF. For the CDR3, the DNA is TGTGCCAGCAGCCACCCCCCGGGACTAGATCCTTTGCCTGAGCAGTTCTTC. The chain uses TRBV11-1 and TRBJ2-1; the match to TRBD2 covers 8 bases. Unmatched junction bases numbered 18, after V lost 5 bases and J lost 9 bases. This CDR3 contains 17 residues. CDR1 is SGHAT and CDR2 is FQDESV in the germline V gene (reference sequence).

This clonotype showed up many times. The chain recombines TRBV12-3 or TRBV12-4 with TRBJ1-1; D might be TRBD1 (5 bases). The CDR3 is 14 residues long. Deletions cut 2 bases from V and 4 bases from J, with 11 bases between. In DNA form, the CDR3 reads TGTGCCAGCAGTTTATCGGGGAGGGGCACTGAAGCTTTCTTT. The encoded protein is CASSLSGRGTEAFF.

This clonotype was detected a few times. The rearrangement uses TRBV27 and TRBJ1-2; 9 bases fit TRBD1. Per the germline V gene, CDR1 is MNHEY and CDR2 is SMNVEV (reference sequence). The CDR3 covers 16 residues. The trim removed 5 bases at V and 4 bases at J, leaving 11 bases unmatched. This chain's CDR3 is CASSPLPGQGFYGYTF. The CDR3 DNA is TGTGCCAGCAGTCCTCTACCGGGACAGGGATTCTATGGCTACACCTTC.

The chain combines TRBV7-2 with TRBJ2-2; 9 positions agree with TRBD2. The ends lost 6 bases at V and 6 bases at J; junction bases unmatched: 11. CDR1 is SGHTA, CDR2 FQGNSA, per germline. The CDR3 extends over 16 amino acids. The CDR3 protein is CASRKNGGRGAGELFF. CDR3 nucleotide sequence: TGTGCCAGCAGGAAAAATGGCGGGAGGGGGGCCGGGGAGCTGTTTTTT. Full variable domain (outside the CDR3, taken from reference TRBV7-2 and TRBJ2-2): GAGVSQSPSNKVTEKGKDVELRCDPISGHTALYWYRQSLGQGLEFLIYFQGNSAPDKSGLPSDRFSAERTGGSVSTLTIQRTQQEDSAVYLCASRKNGGRGAGELFFGEGSRLTVL.

The chain recombines TRBV2 with TRBJ2-5; 7 bases align to TRBD2. V lost 6 bases and J lost 3; bases outside the gene matches: 13. From germline, CDR1 is SNHLY and CDR2 FYNNEI. The CDR3 is 16 residues long. CDR3 loop: CASSLIPGLRKETQYF. CDR3 in DNA: TGTGCCAGCAGCCTGATTCCGGGACTACGTAAAGAGACCCAGTACTTC.

The chain couples TRBV10-3 to TRBJ2-7; the D gene is possibly TRBD2 (6 bases). The CDR3 is 16 residues long. Germline lookup yields CDR1 ENHRY and CDR2 SYGVKD. Trimming took 1 base from V and 3 from J, leaving 16 bases between them. The CDR3 is CAISELSGDRYYEQYF. As DNA, the CDR3 is TGTGCCATCAGTGAGTTGTCGGGGGACCGATACTACGAGCAGTACTTC.

This clonotype was observed many times. The chain carries TRBV15 and TRBJ2-7, with 7 bases matching TRBD1. The trim removed 3 bases at V and 0 bases at J, leaving 2 bases unmatched. Germline V lookup: CDR1 LNHNV, CDR2 YYDKDF (reference sequence). The CDR3 spans 14 residues. The chain's CDR3 is CATSSRQGSYEQYF. The CDR3 DNA sequence: TGTGCCACCAGCAGTAGACAGGGCTCCTACGAGCAGTACTTC.

This clonotype was seen a handful of times. CDR3 loop: CASSHGQGAVYEQFF. The CDR3 DNA reads as TGTGCCAGCAGCCACGGACAGGGGGCAGTGTATGAGCAGTTCTTC. The chain combines TRBV11-3 with TRBJ2-1; the match to TRBD1 covers 11 bases. V shed 5 bases, J shed 8 bases, and the junction held 8 bases outside the gene matches. The CDR3 has 15 amino acids. CDR1 and CDR2 (germline): SGHNT, YENEEA.

This clonotype was seen a few times. The chain has TRBV6-2 or TRBV6-3 and TRBJ1-1; D is unresolved. Germline-derived CDR1 and CDR2 are MNHEY and SVGEGT. CDR3 length: 15 amino acids. V was pared by 2 bases and J by 1 base, with 11 bases between. The CDR3 DNA reads as TGTGCCAGCAGTTACGGATCAGGTGGGAACACTGAAGCTTTCTTT. The encoded protein is CASSYGSGGNTEAFF.

This sequence joins TRBV5-1 and TRBJ1-1; a possible D gene is TRBD1 (6 bases). Germline-derived CDR1 and CDR2 are SGHRS and YFSETQ. Trimming stripped 3 bases from V and 6 bases from J, with 15 bases between. The CDR3 length is 14 residues. The CDR3 nucleotides read TGCGCCAGCAGCTCAGGACAGTTAATGGCTGAAGCTTTCTTT. Its translation: CASSSGQLMAEAFF.

This clonotype has only a few counts. The V gene is TRBV4-1, the J gene TRBJ2-7; tentative D call: TRBD2 (5 bases). The germline V and J ends were trimmed by 4 bases and 2 bases, with 12 bases remaining between them. The CDR3 runs to 14 residues. Germline V gives CDR1 MGHRA, CDR2 YSYEKL. CDR3 nucleotides: TGCGCCAGCAGCCCTGGACTCCCCCCCTACGAGCAGTACTTC. Its protein product is CASSPGLPPYEQYF.

This clonotype was counted a few times. The chain uses TRBV12-3 or TRBV12-4 and TRBJ2-3, with D uncertain. CDR3 length: 15 amino acids. Trimming took 3 bases from V and 0 from J, leaving 10 bases between them. CDR3 in DNA: TGTGCCAGCAGTTTTGGAGATACTAGCACAGATACGCAGTATTTT. This codes for CASSFGDTSTDTQYF.